The present T cell receptor beta chain was sequenced within a study of shared clonotypes between healthy human individuals. Across the study: There were three CD4 naive, three CD4 memory, two CD8 naive and one CD8 memory plates per donor. Broader study findings: Among donors, clonotype sharing was expected to be affected by sequencing depth.

V lost 6 bases, J lost 4 bases, and 12 bases stayed unmatched. CDR1 is MDHEN and CDR2 is SYDVKM in the germline V gene. CDR3 length equals 16 residues. Comment on this clone: Its cognate antigen is unknown.

TCRdb's copy holds only in-frame clones and misses some; the assay was immunoSEQ multiplex PCR. The sample yields about a million clones, about 80% seen once. The clonotype was recovered from a man younger than 30 in good health. Some clones in this sample may be carry-over from other donors' samples. The sequencing input was memory CD4+ T cells from PBMCs. Subset denoted: CD45RA-negative fraction. The V call is TRBV28, the J call TRBJ2-1, with 7 bases that match TRBD2. DNA of the CDR3: TGTGCCAGCAGCATTGCCGGGACTACTACTTACAATGAGCAGTTCTTC. Translating it yields CASSIAGTTTYNEQFF.